This entry lists 6 T cell receptor beta chains sequenced from one sample in a study of CD8 T cells in ankylosing spondylitis (dated by TCRdb to about 2017). The library was obtained by 5' RACE. Sequencing relied on an Illumina HiSeq 2500. TCRdb trimmed public reads at Q25 via fastp, called clones via MiXCR and kept in-frame beta chains. Rows with one shared CDR3 protein collapse into an entry with the most common genes and DNA. The sample data list 120,000 or so distinct CDR3 sequences, and around 15% of these were observed just once. In total, the top ten clones hold 2.5% to 3% of the sample. Sequences were obtained from blood, either unsorted or a sorted T cell fraction (not recorded which). These receptors came from a female donor with ankylosing spondylitis or in good health (not recorded which).

The V gene is TRBV5-1, the J gene TRBJ2-3; no clear D. This CDR3 is 15 amino acids long. Germline assignment: CDR1 SGHRS and CDR2 YFSETQ. V was trimmed by 0 bases and J by 1 base, leaving 9 bases between them. The CDR3 DNA sequence: TGCGCCAGCAGCTTGGCCGATCGGGGCACAGATACGCAGTATTTT. This sequence encodes CASSLADRGTDTQYF.

This clonotype was detected only a few times. The V call is TRBV5-1, the J call TRBJ2-1, with TRBD2 as a possible D gene (5 bases). V was pared by 4 bases and J by 10 bases, with 9 bases between. Germline CDR1 is SGHRS and CDR2 is YFSETQ. CDR3 length: 11 residues. The CDR3 region has the DNA TGCGCCAGCAGCATCAGACTAGAGCAGTTCTTC. Amino acids: CASSIRLEQFF. Variable domain in full (rest from reference TRBV5-1 and TRBJ2-1): KAGVTQTPRYLIKTRGQQVTLSCSPISGHRSVSWYQQTPGQGLQFLFEYFSETQRNKGNFPGRFSGRQFSNSRSEMNVSTLELGDSALYLCASSIRLEQFFGPGTRLTVL.

The CDR3 nucleotides read TGCGCCAGCAGCTTGGCCGTGACAGGGGACAATGAGCAGTTCTTC. Protein product: CASSLAVTGDNEQFF. The chain carries TRBV5-1 and TRBJ2-1, with 8 positions matching TRBD1. This CDR3 spans 15 amino acids. J gave up 5 bases and V 0 bases, and 4 bases lay outside the gene matches. Germline CDR1 reads SGHRS; CDR2 reads YFSETQ.

This clonotype was seen ten or more times. The V gene is TRBV5-1, the J gene TRBJ2-1, with D perhaps TRBD1 (6 bases). In germline, CDR1 is SGHRS, CDR2 YFSETQ. The CDR3 is 12 residues long. Trimming cost V 4 bases and J 8 bases, with 10 bases left between them. The CDR3 loop is CASSQDRHEQFF. The CDR3 nucleotides read TGCGCCAGCAGCCAGGACAGACATGAGCAGTTCTTC.

V usage is TRBV2 and J usage is TRBJ2-1, with TRBD2 matching over 7 bases. The CDR3 consists of 15 residues. The junction had 4 bases not matched to a gene; V was cut back by 3 bases and J by 2 bases. In germline, CDR1 is SNHLY, CDR2 FYNNEI. CDR3 sequence reads: CASSESSGAYNEQFF. The CDR3 DNA follows: TGTGCCAGCAGTGAGTCGAGCGGGGCCTACAATGAGCAGTTCTTC.

This clonotype was recorded many times. The chain has TRBV9 and TRBJ2-1; D may match TRBD1 or TRBD2 (5 bases each). The CDR3 has 15 residues. The germline V and J ends were trimmed by 0 bases and 9 bases, with 16 bases remaining between them. CDR1 and CDR2 from the germline V gene are SGDLS and YYNGEE. Here the CDR3 reads CASSVGDHGIGEQFF. The CDR3 bases are TGTGCCAGCAGCGTAGGGGACCACGGCATTGGTGAGCAGTTCTTC.